This T cell receptor (beta chain) came from a study of shared clonotypes between healthy human individuals. Study details: CD4 naive and memory got three plates each, CD8 naive two, CD8 memory one. Whole-study findings and limits: Clonotypes shared by all four sorted-subset donors had higher generation probabilities than non-shared clonotypes. Approximately 5% was the fraction of naive CD4 clonotypes found shared across several donors.

For this clone: The antigen is undetermined.

As defined, naive CD8 cells were CD45RO-negative and positively selected for CCR7, with terminally differentiated effector memory CD45RA+ cells excluded. Only in-frame clones appear in the TCRdb table, and some are missing; sequencing was by immunoSEQ multiplex PCR. Found here are under 2,000,000 clones, about 95% of them singletons; the top ten hold 1.2%. CDR3 length: 14 residues. Per germline, CDR1 MNHEY and CDR2 SMNVEV (reference sequence). With 6 bases removed from V and 4 bases from J, the gap between germline ends came to 12 bases. This chain connects TRBV27 to TRBJ2-2, with D possibly matching TRBD2 (6 bases). The TCR was taken from a man younger than 35 in good health. Sequenced: naive CD8+ T cells sorted from blood. The CDR3 region is CASSPLAVTGELFF. The CDR3 DNA is TGTGCCAGCAGCCCATTAGCGGTCACCGGGGAGCTGTTTTTT.